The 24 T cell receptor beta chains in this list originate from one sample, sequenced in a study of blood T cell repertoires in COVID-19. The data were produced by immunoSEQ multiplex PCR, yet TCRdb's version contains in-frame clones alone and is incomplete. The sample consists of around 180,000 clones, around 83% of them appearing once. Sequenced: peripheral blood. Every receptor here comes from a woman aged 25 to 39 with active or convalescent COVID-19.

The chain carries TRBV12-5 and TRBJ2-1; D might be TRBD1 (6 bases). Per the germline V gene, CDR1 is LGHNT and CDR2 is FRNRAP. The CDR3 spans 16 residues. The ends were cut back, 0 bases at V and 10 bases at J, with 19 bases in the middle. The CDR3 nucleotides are TGTGCTAGTGGTTTGGTCACGGACTGGGGGCGTAGAGAGCAGTTCTTC. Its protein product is CASGLVTDWGRREQFF. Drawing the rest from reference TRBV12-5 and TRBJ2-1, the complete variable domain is DARVTQTPRHKVTEMGQEVTMRCQPILGHNTVFWYRQTMMQGLELLAYFRNRAPLDDSGMPKDRFSAEMPDATLATLKIQPSEPRDSAVYFCASGLVTDWGRREQFFGPGTRLTVL.

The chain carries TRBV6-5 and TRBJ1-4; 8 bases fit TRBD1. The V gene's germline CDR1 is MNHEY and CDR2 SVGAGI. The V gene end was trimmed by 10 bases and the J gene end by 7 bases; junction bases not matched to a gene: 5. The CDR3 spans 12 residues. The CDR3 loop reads CATEQGAEKLFF. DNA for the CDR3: TGTGCCACCGAGCAGGGGGCTGAAAAACTGTTTTTT.

As DNA, the CDR3 is TGTGCCAGCTCACCGAACAGGGCTGAGCAGTACTTC. Protein: CASSPNRAEQYF. V gene TRBV18 combines with J gene TRBJ2-7, with a possible D match to TRBD1 (6 bases). Germline CDR1 KGHSH, CDR2 LQKENI. Trimming took 3 bases from V and 7 from J, leaving 10 bases between them. The CDR3 contains 12 residues.

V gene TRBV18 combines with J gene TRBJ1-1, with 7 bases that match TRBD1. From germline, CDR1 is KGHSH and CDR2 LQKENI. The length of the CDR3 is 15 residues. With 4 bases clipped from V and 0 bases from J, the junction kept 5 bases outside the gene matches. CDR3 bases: TGTGCCAGCTCACGGGACAGTAAGATGAACACTGAAGCTTTCTTT. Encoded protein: CASSRDSKMNTEAFF.

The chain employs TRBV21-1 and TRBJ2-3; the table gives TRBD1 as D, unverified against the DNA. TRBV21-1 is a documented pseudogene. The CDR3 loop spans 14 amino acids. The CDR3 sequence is CASSRRGSPDTQYF. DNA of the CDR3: TGTGCCAGCAGCCGCAGGGGCAGCCCAGATACGCAGTATTTT.

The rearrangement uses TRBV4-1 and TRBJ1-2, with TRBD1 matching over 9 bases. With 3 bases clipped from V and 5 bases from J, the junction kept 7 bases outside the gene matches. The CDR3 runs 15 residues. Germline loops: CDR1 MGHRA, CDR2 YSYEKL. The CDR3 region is CASSHLQGAGYGYTF. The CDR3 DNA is TGCGCCAGCAGCCACTTACAGGGGGCAGGGTATGGCTACACCTTC.

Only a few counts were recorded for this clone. The CDR3 DNA reads TGTGCCATCAGAGGGACAGAAGCTAACTATGGCTACACCTTC. Encoded protein: CAIRGTEANYGYTF. V gene TRBV10-3 combines with J gene TRBJ1-2, with TRBD1 identical over 7 bases. The CDR3 has 14 residues. The germline gives CDR1 ENHRY, CDR2 SYGVKD. V lost 6 bases, J lost 0 bases, and 4 bases stayed unmatched.

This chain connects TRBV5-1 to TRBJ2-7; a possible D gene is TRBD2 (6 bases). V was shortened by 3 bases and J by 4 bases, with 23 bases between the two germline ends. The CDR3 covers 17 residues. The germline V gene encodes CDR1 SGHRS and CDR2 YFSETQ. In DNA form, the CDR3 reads TGCGCCAGCAGCTCCCATGGCGGCGGGAACAAGGGTTACGAGCAGTACTTC. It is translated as CASSSHGGGNKGYEQYF.

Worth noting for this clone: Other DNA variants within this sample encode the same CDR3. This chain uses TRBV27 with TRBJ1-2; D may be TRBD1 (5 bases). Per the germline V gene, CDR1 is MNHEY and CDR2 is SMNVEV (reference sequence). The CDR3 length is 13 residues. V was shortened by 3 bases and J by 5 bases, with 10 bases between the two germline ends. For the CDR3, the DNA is TGTGCCAGCAGTTTTACGGGGGGGTATGGCTACACCTTC. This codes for CASSFTGGYGYTF.

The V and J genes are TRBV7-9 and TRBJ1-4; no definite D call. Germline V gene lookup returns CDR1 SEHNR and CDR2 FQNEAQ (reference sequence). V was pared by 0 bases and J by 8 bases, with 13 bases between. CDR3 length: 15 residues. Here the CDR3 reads CASSLAYPGGEKLFF. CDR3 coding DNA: TGTGCCAGCAGCTTAGCGTACCCGGGTGGAGAAAAACTGTTTTTT.

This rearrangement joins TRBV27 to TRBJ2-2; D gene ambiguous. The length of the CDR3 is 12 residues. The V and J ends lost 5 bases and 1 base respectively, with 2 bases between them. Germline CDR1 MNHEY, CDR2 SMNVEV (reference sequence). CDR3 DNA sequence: TGTGCCAGCAGTCTGAACACCGGGGAGCTGTTTTTT. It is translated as CASSLNTGELFF.

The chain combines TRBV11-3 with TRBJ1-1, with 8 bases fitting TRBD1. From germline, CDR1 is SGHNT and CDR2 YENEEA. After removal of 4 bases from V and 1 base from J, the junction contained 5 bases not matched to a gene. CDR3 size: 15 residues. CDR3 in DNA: TGTGCCAGCAGCTCAAGACAGGGGTCGAACACTGAAGCTTTCTTT. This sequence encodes CASSSRQGSNTEAFF.

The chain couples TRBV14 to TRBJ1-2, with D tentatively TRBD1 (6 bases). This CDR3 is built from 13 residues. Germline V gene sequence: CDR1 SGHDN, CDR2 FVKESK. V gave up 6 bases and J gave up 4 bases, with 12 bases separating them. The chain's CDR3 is CASSPGASYGYTF. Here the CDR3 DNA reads TGTGCCAGCAGTCCAGGGGCCTCCTATGGCTACACCTTC.

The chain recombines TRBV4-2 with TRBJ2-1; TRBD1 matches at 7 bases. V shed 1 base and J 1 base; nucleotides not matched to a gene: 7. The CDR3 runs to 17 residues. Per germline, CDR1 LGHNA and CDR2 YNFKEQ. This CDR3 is CASSQVRTGLSYNEQFF. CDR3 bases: TGTGCCAGCAGCCAAGTTAGGACAGGCTTATCCTACAATGAGCAGTTCTTC.

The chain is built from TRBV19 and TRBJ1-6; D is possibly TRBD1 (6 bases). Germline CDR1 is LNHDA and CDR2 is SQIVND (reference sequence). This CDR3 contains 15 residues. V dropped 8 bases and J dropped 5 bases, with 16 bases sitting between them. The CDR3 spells CASRARDTNNSPLHF. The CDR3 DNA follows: TGTGCCAGTCGGGCCCGGGACACCAATAATTCACCCCTCCACTTT.

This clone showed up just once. The CDR3 here is CASSYYSGIQYNEQFF. The CDR3 bases are TGTGCCAGCAGTTACTATAGCGGGATACAGTACAATGAGCAGTTCTTC. V and J are TRBV6-5 and TRBJ2-1; 8 bases are a match to TRBD2. The CDR3 has 16 residues. V shed 1 base and J 4 bases; nucleotides not matched to a gene: 6. Germline V gene data show CDR1 as MNHEY and CDR2 as SVGAGI.

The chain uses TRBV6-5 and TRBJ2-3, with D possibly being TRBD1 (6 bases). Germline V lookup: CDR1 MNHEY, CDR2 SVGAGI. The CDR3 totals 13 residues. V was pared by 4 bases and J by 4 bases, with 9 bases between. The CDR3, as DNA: TGTGCCAGCAGTTCGAAGGGGGCAGATACGCAGTATTTT. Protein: CASSSKGADTQYF.

The CDR3: CASSSWDTSSYNEQFF. In nucleotides, the CDR3 is TGTGCCAGCAGCTCCTGGGACACCAGCTCCTACAATGAGCAGTTCTTC. The genes are TRBV7-8 and TRBJ2-1; perhaps TRBD1 as D (6 bases). The CDR3 is 16 residues long. Germline-derived CDR1 and CDR2 are SGHVS and FQNEAQ. V shed 4 bases and J shed 0 bases, with 13 bases lying between them.

Here the CDR3 DNA reads TGTGCCTGGAGTGACGGACAGAGGAATGAGCAGTTCTTC. This sequence encodes CAWSDGQRNEQFF. The rearrangement uses TRBV30 and TRBJ2-1; a weak D match, TRBD1 (6 bases). V was trimmed by 1 base and J by 7 bases, leaving 11 bases between them. Germline loops: CDR1 GTSNPN, CDR2 SVGIG (reference sequence). This CDR3 comprises 13 residues.

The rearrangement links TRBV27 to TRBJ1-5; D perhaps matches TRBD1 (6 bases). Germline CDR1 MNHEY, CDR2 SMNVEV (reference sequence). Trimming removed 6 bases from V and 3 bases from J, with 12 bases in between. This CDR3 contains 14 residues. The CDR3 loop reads CASSFRGHNQPQHF. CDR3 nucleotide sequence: TGTGCCAGCAGCTTCAGGGGTCACAATCAGCCCCAGCATTTT.

Here the CDR3 DNA reads TGTGCCAGCTCACCATTTACGATGGACAGGGGCTCTGGAAACACCATATATTTT. Protein: CASSPFTMDRGSGNTIYF. The V call is TRBV18, the J call TRBJ1-3; 9 bases align to TRBD1. Germline CDR1 KGHSH, CDR2 LQKENI. The ends lost 2 bases at V and 0 bases at J; junction bases unmatched: 8. The length of the CDR3 is 18 residues.

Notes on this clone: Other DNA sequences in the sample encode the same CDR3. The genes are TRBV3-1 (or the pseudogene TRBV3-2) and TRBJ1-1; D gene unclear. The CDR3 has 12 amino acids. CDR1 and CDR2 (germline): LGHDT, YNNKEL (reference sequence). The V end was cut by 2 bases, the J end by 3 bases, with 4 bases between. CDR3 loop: CASSQTDTEAFF. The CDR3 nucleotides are TGTGCCAGCAGCCAAACAGACACTGAAGCTTTCTTT.

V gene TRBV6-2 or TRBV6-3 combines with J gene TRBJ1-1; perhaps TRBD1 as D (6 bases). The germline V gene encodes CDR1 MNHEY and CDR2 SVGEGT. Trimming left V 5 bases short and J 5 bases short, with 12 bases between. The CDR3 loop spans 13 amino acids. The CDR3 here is CASSTGLLTEAFF. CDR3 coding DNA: TGTGCCAGCAGTACAGGGTTGCTAACTGAAGCTTTCTTT.

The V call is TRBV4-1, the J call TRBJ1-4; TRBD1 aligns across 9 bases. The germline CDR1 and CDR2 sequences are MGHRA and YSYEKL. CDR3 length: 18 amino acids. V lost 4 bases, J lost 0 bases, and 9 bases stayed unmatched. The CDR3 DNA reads TGCGCCAGCAGCCCGGGACAGGGAAGGGGGGCAACTAATGAAAAACTGTTTTTT. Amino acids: CASSPGQGRGATNEKLFF.